The rows below give T cell receptor beta chains drawn from one sample of a study of memory CD4+ T cells and cytomegalovirus serostatus. This table comes from immunoSEQ multiplex PCR, and its TCRdb copy is limited to in-frame clones, with some not included. This table has tens of thousands of clones, 83% appearing once. The sequenced material came from memory CD4+ T cells from blood. Receptors were obtained from an adult in good health and CMV-seropositive. Both conserved end residues are part of each CDR3. D genes are given only for firm matches. Where a row states a size, it is once, few, many or the class of an expanded clone; other rows omit it.

NA	TRBJ1-5	TRBV4-3	NA	CASSQDRFGDQPQHF	TGCGCCAGCAGCCAAGATCGATTCGGGGATCAGCCCCAGCATTTT
NA	TRBJ1-1	TRBV2	NA	CASIKGTGTEAFF	TGTGCCAGCATCAAAGGGACTGGCACTGAAGCTTTCTTT
NA	TRBJ1-3	TRBV27	NA	CASSLSLGNTIYF	TGTGCCAGCAGTTTGAGTTTGGGAAACACCATATATTTT
NA	TRBJ1-5	TRBV7-8	NA	CASSRTLGNQPQHF	TGTGCCAGCAGCCGGACCCTGGGAAATCAGCCCCAGCATTTT
once	TRBJ1-4	TRBV5-1	NA	CASSLAGQTNEKLFF	TGCGCCAGCAGCTTGGCGGGACAAACTAATGAAAAACTGTTTTTT
NA	TRBJ2-1	TRBV6-5	TRBD2	CASSYGASGLGEQFF	TGTGCCAGCAGTTACGGGGCTAGCGGCCTGGGGGAGCAGTTCTTC
NA	TRBJ2-1	TRBV27	NA	CASSLSRVVGNEQFF	TGTGCCAGCAGTTTAAGTAGGGTAGTAGGAAATGAGCAGTTCTTC
NA	TRBJ1-5	TRBV15	NA	CATGTAVGRGQPQHF	TGTGCCACTGGGACCGCCGTTGGGAGGGGACAGCCCCAGCATTTT
NA	TRBJ2-1	TRBV7-9	NA	CASSARGSYNEQFF	TGTGCCAGCAGCGCCAGAGGGAGCTACAATGAGCAGTTCTTC
NA	TRBJ2-7	TRBV5-6	TRBD1	CASSIPGQGYEQYF	TGTGCCAGCAGCATTCCGGGACAGGGGTACGAGCAGTACTTC
NA	TRBJ2-1	TRBV29-1	TRBD2	CSVLFRAGGRNEQFF	TGCAGCGTTTTATTCCGGGCGGGGGGAAGAAATGAGCAGTTCTTC
NA	TRBJ1-2	TRBV11-2	NA	CASSPSTAAYTF	TGTGCCAGCAGCCCGTCGACAGCCGCCTACACCTTC
NA	TRBJ2-3	TRBV14	TRBD1	CASSQRTGSTDTQYF	TGTGCCAGCAGCCAAAGGACAGGGAGCACAGATACGCAGTATTTT
NA	TRBJ1-2	TRBV7-9	NA	CASSSTGGNYGYTF	TGTGCCAGCAGCTCCACAGGAGGTAACTATGGCTACACCTTC
NA	TRBJ2-3	TRBV7-2	TRBD1	CASSPDRYTDTQYF	TGTGCCAGCAGCCCGGACAGGTATACAGATACGCAGTATTTT
NA	TRBJ1-2	TRBV7-8	TRBD1	CASTQERTGVYGYTF	TGTGCCAGCACCCAGGAGAGGACAGGGGTTTATGGCTACACCTTC
few	TRBJ2-5	TRBV19	NA	CASGTSQETQYF	TGTGCCAGTGGGACGTCCCAAGAGACCCAGTACTTC
NA	TRBJ2-3	TRBV6-6	NA	CASSPAEGRDTQYF	TGTGCCAGCAGTCCCGCGGAGGGGAGAGATACGCAGTATTTT
NA	TRBJ2-1	TRBV28	TRBD1	CASRSGQGLKVNEQFF	TGTGCCAGCAGGTCCGGACAGGGTTTGAAGGTAAATGAGCAGTTCTTC
NA	TRBJ1-2	TRBV5-4	NA	CASSPGDTYYGYTF	TGTGCCAGCAGCCCCGGGGACACCTACTATGGCTACACCTTC
NA	TRBJ1-2	TRBV6-5	NA	CASRNPRVSGYTF	TGTGCCAGCAGAAACCCAAGGGTCAGTGGCTACACCTTC
NA	TRBJ2-5	TRBV29-1	TRBD2	CSVVGLAWETQYF	TGCAGCGTTGTGGGACTAGCTTGGGAGACCCAGTACTTC
NA	TRBJ2-5	TRBV7-2	NA	CASSVSETQYF	TGTGCCAGCAGCGTTTCAGAGACCCAGTACTTC
NA	TRBJ2-7	TRBV5-6	NA	CASSLVDWPYEQYF	TGTGCCAGCAGCTTGGTGGACTGGCCCTACGAGCAGTACTTC
NA	TRBJ1-6	TRBV19	NA	CASNAGSYNSPLHF	TGTGCCAGTAATGCGGGGTCCTATAATTCACCCCTCCACTTT
once	TRBJ1-1	TRBV18	NA	CASSPEGRTEAFF	TGTGCCAGCTCGCCCGAGGGCAGGACTGAAGCTTTCTTT
NA	TRBJ2-4	TRBV5-1	NA	CASSFDGGTKNIQYF	TGCGCCAGCAGCTTTGATGGCGGGACCAAAAACATTCAGTACTTC
once	TRBJ1-3	TRBV28	NA	CASSPLRREVYGNTIYF	TGTGCCAGCAGTCCCCTCCGGCGGGAGGTTTATGGAAACACCATATATTTT
NA	TRBJ2-2	TRBV19	TRBD2	CASKRGGSNTGELFF	TGTGCCAGTAAAAGGGGAGGGAGTAACACCGGGGAGCTGTTTTTT
NA	TRBJ2-3	TRBV7-2	NA	CASSPSTDTQYF	TGTGCCAGCAGCCCGAGCACAGATACGCAGTATTTT
NA	TRBJ2-1	TRBV9	NA	CASSTRDGVFNEQFF	TGTGCCAGCAGCACCCGGGACGGGGTTTTCAATGAGCAGTTCTTC
NA	TRBJ2-7	TRBV7-9	TRBD2	CASSPLAGGPPYEQYF	TGTGCCAGCAGCCCACTAGCGGGGGGGCCCCCGTACGAGCAGTACTTC
NA	TRBJ2-5	TRBV5-1	TRBD1	CASSLGNRGNQRETQYF	TGCGCCAGCAGCTTGGGGAACAGGGGGAATCAGAGAGAGACCCAGTACTTC
NA	TRBJ2-1	TRBV19	NA	CASSIEASSYYNEQFF	TGTGCCAGTAGTATTGAAGCGTCTAGCTACTACAATGAGCAGTTCTTC
NA	TRBJ2-1	TRBV5-1	TRBD2	CATRGLAGNNEQFF	TGCGCCACCAGGGGACTAGCGGGAAACAATGAGCAGTTCTTC
NA	TRBJ1-4	TRBV6-6	NA	CASSWDRNEKLFF	TGTGCCAGCAGTTGGGACCGGAATGAAAAACTGTTTTTT
NA	TRBJ2-3	TRBV11-2	TRBD2	CASSSPGLAGDTQYF	TGTGCCAGCAGCTCTCCGGGACTAGCGGGAGATACGCAGTATTTT
NA	TRBJ1-3	TRBV7-2	NA	CASSPGSAGDRNTIYF	TGTGCCAGCAGCCCCGGGTCCGCCGGGGACCGCAACACCATATATTTT
NA	TRBJ1-5	TRBV5-1	NA	CASSHTGWRLNQPQHF	TGCGCCAGCAGCCATACAGGGTGGCGTCTTAATCAGCCCCAGCATTTT
once	TRBJ1-1	TRBV10-3	TRBD1	CAISEAPRGTEAFF	TGTGCCATCAGTGAGGCGCCCAGGGGGACTGAAGCTTTCTTT
NA	TRBJ2-7	TRBV6-1	TRBD2	CASSMTSAAYEQYF	TGTGCCAGCAGTATGACTAGCGCTGCCTACGAGCAGTACTTC
NA	TRBJ1-4	TRBV6-1	NA	CASSGGVVTNEKLFF	TGTGCCAGCAGTGGCGGGGTCGTAACTAATGAAAAACTGTTTTTT
NA	TRBJ2-5	TRBV11-1	TRBD2	CASSWGGRKETQYF	TGTGCCAGCAGCTGGGGGGGTAGAAAAGAGACCCAGTACTTC
NA	TRBJ1-4	TRBV30	NA	CAWQKDRLPNEKLFF	TGTGCCTGGCAGAAAGACAGGCTACCAAATGAAAAACTGTTTTTT
NA	TRBJ1-1	TRBV11-1	NA	CASSLQAKNTEAFF	TGTGCCAGCAGCTTACAGGCTAAGAACACTGAAGCTTTCTTT
once	TRBJ2-7	TRBV7-2	NA	CASSFGGGGDEQYF	TGTGCCAGCAGCTTCGGGGGAGGGGGCGACGAGCAGTACTTC
NA	TRBJ1-1	TRBV7-9	NA	CASRPRRGGTEAFF	TGTGCCAGCAGACCCCGCCGGGGAGGCACTGAAGCTTTCTTT
once	TRBJ2-1	TRBV7-9	NA	CASRLAGQGTINEQFF	TGTGCCAGCAGACTAGCGGGACAGGGGACCATCAATGAGCAGTTCTTC